The clone carrying this T cell receptor (beta chain) was seen a few times. The antigen remains undetermined. The data were taken from a study of T cell repertoires in cytomegalovirus infection. Study in general: Public TCR beta signatures were indicative of both CMV infection and a matching HLA type. Whole-study findings and limits: CMV carriers with the relevant HLA were identified by cumulative public TCR beta family frequency. HLA-C-restricted CMV-specific TCR beta clonotypes prevailed in the ex vivo response.

Trimming took 5 bases from V and 8 from J, leaving 10 bases between them. Looked up from germline, CDR1 is DFQATT and CDR2 is SNEGSKA (reference sequence). The CDR3 extends over 11 amino acids. A single record per CDR3 protein comes from TCRdb applying MiXCR to the reads. The sample shows roughly 200,000 distinct CDR3 sequences, 8.5% to 10% of them seen only once. Sequenced material: PBMCs. This chain joins TRBV20-1 and TRBJ2-1, with D unresolved. The receptor comes from a human donor in good health (CMV status not recorded). Some clones in this sample may be carry-over from other donors' samples. For the CDR3, the DNA is TGCAGTGCTCGGAGTCGGGATGAGCAGTTCTTC. Translation: CSARSRDEQFF.